The T cell receptor beta chain described here comes from a study of T cells after posttransplantation cyclophosphamide. Findings and limits, study-wide: Recipient CMV seropositivity and CMV reactivation strongly tracked TRB clonality.

Comments on this clone: Antigen unknown.

Assay: immunoSEQ multiplex PCR; the TCRdb copy retains only in-frame clones and omits some. The sample includes approximately 52,000 clones, 86% seen only once; the top ten take 2.8%. V lost 4 bases to trimming and J lost 0 bases, with 12 bases between them. From germline, CDR1 is SNHLY and CDR2 FYNNEI. This CDR3 contains 15 residues. The chain combines TRBV2 with TRBJ1-2, with TRBD1 as a possible D gene (5 bases). The sequenced sample consisted of PBMCs. The sequence came from a man aged 25-40 years with a blood cancer, CMV-positive, and with a related stem cell donor. CDR3 coding DNA: TGTGCCAGCAGTGTAGTGGGGGGAACTAACTATGGCTACACCTTC. It codes for CASSVVGGTNYGYTF. Drawing the rest from reference TRBV2 and TRBJ1-2, the complete variable domain is EPEVTQTPSHQVTQMGQEVILRCVPISNHLYFYWYRQILGQKVEFLVSFYNNEISEKSEIFDDQFSVERPDGSNFTLKIRSTKLEDSAMYFCASSVVGGTNYGYTFGSGTRLTVV.